This record covers a single T cell receptor beta chain. The target antigen is unknown. This specimen belongs to a study of neoadjuvant nivolumab and ipilimumab in lung cancer. Whole-study findings and limits: Only two of four nivolumab-treated tumors gained richness and clonality by surgery. Only a small number of samples underwent TCR sequencing. Higher pretherapy blood TCR richness went with higher resected-tumor richness. Pathologic regression was not significantly tied to TCR clonality.

The protocol was immunoSEQ multiplex PCR, while the TCRdb copy is restricted to in-frame clones and leaves out a portion. The sample comprises 25,000 to 35,000 clones, 90% of which are singletons, and around 5.1% rests with the top ten. This CDR3 spans 15 amino acids. V gave up 0 bases and J gave up 5 bases; unmatched junction bases: 4. CDR1 is SGHNT, CDR2 YYREEE, per germline (reference sequence). The specimen was peripheral blood, collected after neoadjuvant nivolumab, alone or with ipilimumab, at or shortly before surgery. This TCR came from an adult with non-small cell lung cancer. The chain couples TRBV5-4 to TRBJ2-2, with 7 nucleotides matching TRBD2. The CDR3 loop reads CASSLGAGRTGELFF. CDR3 in DNA: TGTGCCAGCAGCTTGGGGGCCGGGAGGACCGGGGAGCTGTTTTTT.